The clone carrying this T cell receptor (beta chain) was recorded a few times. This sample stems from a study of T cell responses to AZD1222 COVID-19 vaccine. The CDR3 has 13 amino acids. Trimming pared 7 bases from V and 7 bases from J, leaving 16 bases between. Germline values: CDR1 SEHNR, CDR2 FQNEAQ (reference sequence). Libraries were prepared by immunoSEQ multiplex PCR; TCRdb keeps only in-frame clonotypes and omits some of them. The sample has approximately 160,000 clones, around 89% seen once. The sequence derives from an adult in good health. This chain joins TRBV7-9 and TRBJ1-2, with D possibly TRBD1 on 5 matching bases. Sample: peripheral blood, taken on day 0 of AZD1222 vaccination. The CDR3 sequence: CASISREDGGYTF. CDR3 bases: TGTGCCAGCATCTCCAGGGAGGACGGTGGCTACACCTTC.